The 9 T cell receptor beta chains below come from one sample, sequenced in a study of cytomegalovirus exposure and HLA in healthy donors. 60 Vbeta and 13 Jbeta primers were used in PCR. Sequenced by immunoSEQ multiplex PCR; TCRdb stores in-frame clones only, minus some. The repertoire holds approximately 140,000 clones, with less than 85% as singletons. The specimen sequenced was PBMCs. The receptor set was obtained from a man aged 45 to 65 in good health and CMV-seropositive.

This clone was seen once. The chain has TRBV15 and TRBJ2-3; D is perhaps TRBD2 (5 bases). The CDR3 totals 13 residues. Per germline, CDR1 LNHNV and CDR2 YYDKDF (reference sequence). V lost 8 bases and J 0 bases, leaving 9 bases between the germline ends. In DNA form, the CDR3 reads TGTGCCACCCTAGGAGGTAGCACAGATACGCAGTATTTT. Amino acids: CATLGGSTDTQYF.

The CDR3 reads CASSVRLAGEHEQFF. In nucleotides, the CDR3 is TGTGCCAGCAGCGTACGGCTAGCTGGTGAACATGAGCAGTTCTTC. The rearrangement joins TRBV9 to TRBJ2-1; maybe TRBD2 (5 bases). Trimming took 1 base from V and 8 from J, leaving 16 bases between them. Germline V lookup: CDR1 SGDLS, CDR2 YYNGEE. CDR3 size: 15 residues.

The rearrangement joins TRBV7-9 to TRBJ2-1; 7 bases match TRBD2. This CDR3 contains 18 residues. Germline lookup yields CDR1 SEHNR and CDR2 FQNEAQ (reference sequence). J was trimmed by 4 bases and V by 0 bases; bases with no gene match: 12. The DNA for the CDR3 is TGTGCCAGCAGCTTAGCTATCCAAGCGGGACTGTCTTACAATGAGCAGTTCTTC. As protein: CASSLAIQAGLSYNEQFF.

This chain joins TRBV2 and TRBJ2-3; D might be TRBD1 (5 bases). The CDR3 has 15 amino acids. Germline V gene data show CDR1 as SNHLY and CDR2 as FYNNEI. V shed 4 bases and J shed 3 bases, with 14 bases lying between them. The CDR3 sequence: CASSATAPATDTQYF. For the CDR3, the DNA is TGTGCCAGCAGTGCGACAGCGCCAGCGACAGATACGCAGTATTTT.

This chain uses TRBV15 with TRBJ2-2; 10 bases match TRBD1. This CDR3 spans 15 amino acids. V lost 3 bases and J lost 6; bases outside the gene matches: 4. The germline gives CDR1 LNHNV, CDR2 YYDKDF (reference sequence). The CDR3 spells CATSRDRGISGELFF. The CDR3 nucleotides are TGTGCCACCAGCAGGGACAGGGGGATTTCCGGGGAGCTGTTTTTT.

V and J are TRBV10-3 and TRBJ2-3, with 10 bases identical to TRBD1. Losses at the gene ends were 4 bases for V and 3 bases for J; bases not matched to a gene: 1. Per the germline V gene, CDR1 is ENHRY and CDR2 is SYGVKD. CDR3 length equals 14 residues. In DNA, the CDR3 is TGTGCCATCAGTGGGACAGGGGGGACAGATACGCAGTATTTT. This gives the protein CAISGTGGTDTQYF.

This chain joins TRBV4-1 and TRBJ2-1, with TRBD2 identical over 12 bases. The CDR3 is made up of 16 amino acids. Looked up from germline, CDR1 is MGHRA and CDR2 is YSYEKL. V shed 1 base, J shed 8 bases, and the junction held 6 bases outside the gene matches. CDR3 region: CASSQGLAGVLDEQFF. The CDR3 nucleotides are TGCGCCAGCAGCCAAGGACTAGCGGGAGTATTGGATGAGCAGTTCTTC.

The V and J genes are TRBV10-1 and TRBJ2-7; no definite D call. CDR1 is WNHNN, CDR2 SYGVQD, per germline (reference sequence). Trimming stripped 8 bases from V and 0 bases from J, with 8 bases between. This CDR3 spans 12 amino acids. CDR3 coding DNA: TGCGCCAGCGGGCGTAGCTCCTACGAGCAGTACTTC. This translates into CASGRSSYEQYF.

DNA for the CDR3: TGTGCCAGCAGTGAAGGGCTAGCGGTTATCTACGAGCAGTACTTC. Translated, it gives CASSEGLAVIYEQYF. This chain connects TRBV2 to TRBJ2-7; 7 bases agree with TRBD2. CDR1 is SNHLY and CDR2 is FYNNEI in the germline V gene. V dropped 1 base and J dropped 3; count of bases not matched to a gene: 6. CDR3 length: 15 amino acids.